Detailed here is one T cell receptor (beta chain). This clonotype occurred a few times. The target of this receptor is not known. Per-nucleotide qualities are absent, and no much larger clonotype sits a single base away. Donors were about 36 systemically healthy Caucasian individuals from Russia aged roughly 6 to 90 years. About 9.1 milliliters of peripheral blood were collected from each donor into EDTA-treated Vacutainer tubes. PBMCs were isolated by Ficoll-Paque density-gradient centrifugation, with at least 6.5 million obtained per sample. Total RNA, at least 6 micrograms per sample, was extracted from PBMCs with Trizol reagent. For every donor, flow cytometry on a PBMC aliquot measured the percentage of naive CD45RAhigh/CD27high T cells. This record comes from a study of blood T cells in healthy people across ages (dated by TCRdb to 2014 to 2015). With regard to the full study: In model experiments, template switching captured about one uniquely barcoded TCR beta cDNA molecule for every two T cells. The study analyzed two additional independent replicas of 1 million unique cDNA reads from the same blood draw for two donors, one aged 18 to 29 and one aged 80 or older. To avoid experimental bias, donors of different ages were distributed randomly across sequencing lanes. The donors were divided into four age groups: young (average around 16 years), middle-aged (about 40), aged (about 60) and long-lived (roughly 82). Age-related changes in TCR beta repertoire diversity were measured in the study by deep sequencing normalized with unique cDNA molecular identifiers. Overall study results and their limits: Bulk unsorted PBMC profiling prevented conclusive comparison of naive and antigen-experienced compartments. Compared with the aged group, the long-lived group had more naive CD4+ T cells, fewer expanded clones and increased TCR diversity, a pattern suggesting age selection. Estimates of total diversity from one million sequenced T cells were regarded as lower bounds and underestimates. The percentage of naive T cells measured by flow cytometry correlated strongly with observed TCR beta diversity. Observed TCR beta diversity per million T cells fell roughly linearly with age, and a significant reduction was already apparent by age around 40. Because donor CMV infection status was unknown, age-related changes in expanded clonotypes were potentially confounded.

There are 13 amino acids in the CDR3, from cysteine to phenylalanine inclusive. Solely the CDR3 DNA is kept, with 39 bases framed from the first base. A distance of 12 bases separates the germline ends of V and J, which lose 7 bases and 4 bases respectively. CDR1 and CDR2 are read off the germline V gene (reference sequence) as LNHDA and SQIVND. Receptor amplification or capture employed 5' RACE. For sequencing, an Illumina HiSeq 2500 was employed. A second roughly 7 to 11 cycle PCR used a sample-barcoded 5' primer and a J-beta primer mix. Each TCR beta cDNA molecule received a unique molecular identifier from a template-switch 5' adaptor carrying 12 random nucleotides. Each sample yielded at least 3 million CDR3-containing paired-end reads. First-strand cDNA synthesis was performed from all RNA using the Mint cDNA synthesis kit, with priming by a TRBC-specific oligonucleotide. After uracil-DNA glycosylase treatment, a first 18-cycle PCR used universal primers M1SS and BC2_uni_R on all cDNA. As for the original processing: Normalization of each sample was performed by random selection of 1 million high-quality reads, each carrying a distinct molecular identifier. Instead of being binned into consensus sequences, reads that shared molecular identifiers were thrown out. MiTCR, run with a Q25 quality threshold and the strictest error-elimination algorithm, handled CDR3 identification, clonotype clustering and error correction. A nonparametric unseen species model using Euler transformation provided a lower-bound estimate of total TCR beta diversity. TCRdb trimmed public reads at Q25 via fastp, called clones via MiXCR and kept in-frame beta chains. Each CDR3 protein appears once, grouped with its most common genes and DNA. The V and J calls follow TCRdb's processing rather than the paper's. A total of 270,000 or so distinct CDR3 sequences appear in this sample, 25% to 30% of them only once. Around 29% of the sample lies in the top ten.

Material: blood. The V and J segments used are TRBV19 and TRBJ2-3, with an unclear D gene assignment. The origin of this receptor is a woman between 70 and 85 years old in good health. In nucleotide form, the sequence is TGTGCCAGTACTAACCGCCACGCAGATACGCAGTATTTT. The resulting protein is CASTNRHADTQYF.